The present entry profiles one T cell receptor (beta chain) with its context. Its cognate antigen is unknown. 13 Jbeta primers and 60 Vbeta primers were used for the PCR. Using immunoSEQ multiplex PCR, the repertoire was profiled, and TCRdb retains in-frame clones only, with some absent. The repertoire has roughly 130,000 clones, more than 80% of them found once; the top ten carry 1%. These data come from a study of cytomegalovirus exposure and HLA in healthy donors. Study-wide results and limits: Reports indicated that the classifier achieved high specificity and sensitivity in diagnosing cytomegalovirus status. Follow-up analysis later connected one missense variant in DCLRE1C with trimming of TCR beta V- and J-genes. The study recorded 150 to 200 TCR beta chains that were cytomegalovirus-associated.

The V and J ends lost 0 bases and 11 bases respectively, with 14 bases between them. CDR3 length equals 14 residues. Germline assignment: CDR1 MNHEY and CDR2 SVGAGI. Input material: PBMCs. The rearrangement joins TRBV6-5 to TRBJ1-5; D not certain. This sequence was found in a man aged 40-49 years in good health and CMV-seronegative. The CDR3, as DNA: TGTGCCAGCAGTTACTCGAAAATGGACGGGACCCAGCATTTT. Translation gives CASSYSKMDGTQHF.